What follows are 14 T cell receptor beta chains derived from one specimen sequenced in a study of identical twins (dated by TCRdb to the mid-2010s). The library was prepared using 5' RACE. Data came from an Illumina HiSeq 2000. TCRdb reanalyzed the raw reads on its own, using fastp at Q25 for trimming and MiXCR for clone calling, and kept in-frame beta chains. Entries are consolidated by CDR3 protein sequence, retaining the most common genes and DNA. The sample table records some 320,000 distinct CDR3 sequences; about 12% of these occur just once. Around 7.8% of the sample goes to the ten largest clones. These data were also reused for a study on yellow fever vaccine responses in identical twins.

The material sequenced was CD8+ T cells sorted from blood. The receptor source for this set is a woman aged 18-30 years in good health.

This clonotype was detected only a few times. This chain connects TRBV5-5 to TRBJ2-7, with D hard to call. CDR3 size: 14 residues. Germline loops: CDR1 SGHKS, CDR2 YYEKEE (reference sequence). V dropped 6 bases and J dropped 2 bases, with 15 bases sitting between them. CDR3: CASTWWAATYEQYV. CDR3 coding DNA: TGTGCCAGCACCTGGTGGGCGGCTACCTACGAGCAGTACGTC.

DNA for the CDR3: TGTGCCAGCAGCCAGGGGGGGCCGAAGTTCTTC. This gives the protein CASSQGGPKFF. The V gene is TRBV27, the J gene TRBJ2-1; the D gene could be TRBD1 or TRBD2 (7 bases each). Germline-derived CDR1 and CDR2 are MNHEY and SMNVEV (reference sequence). V gave up 6 bases and J gave up 14 bases, with 14 bases separating them. The CDR3 consists of 11 residues.

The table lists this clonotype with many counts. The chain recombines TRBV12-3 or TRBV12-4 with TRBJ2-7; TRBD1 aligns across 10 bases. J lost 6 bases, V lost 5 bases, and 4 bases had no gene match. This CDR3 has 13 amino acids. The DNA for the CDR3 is TGTGCCAGCAGTAGGACAGGGGGAGGCGAGCAGTACGTC. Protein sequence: CASSRTGGGEQYV.

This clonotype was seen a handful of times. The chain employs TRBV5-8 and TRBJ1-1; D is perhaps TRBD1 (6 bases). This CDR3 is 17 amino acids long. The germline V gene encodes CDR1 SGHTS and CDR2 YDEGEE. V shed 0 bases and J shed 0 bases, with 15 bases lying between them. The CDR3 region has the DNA TGTGCCAGCAGCTTGGAAGGTTTCCAGGGGTTGAACACTGAAGCTTTCTTT. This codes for CASSLEGFQGLNTEAFF.

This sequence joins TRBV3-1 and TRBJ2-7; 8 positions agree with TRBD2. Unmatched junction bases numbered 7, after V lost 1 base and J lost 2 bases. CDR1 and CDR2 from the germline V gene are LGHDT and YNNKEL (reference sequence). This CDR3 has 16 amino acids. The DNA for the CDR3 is TGTGCCAGCAGCCAAGGGGTCCTAGCGGGCACCTACGAGCAGTACTTC. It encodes CASSQGVLAGTYEQYF.

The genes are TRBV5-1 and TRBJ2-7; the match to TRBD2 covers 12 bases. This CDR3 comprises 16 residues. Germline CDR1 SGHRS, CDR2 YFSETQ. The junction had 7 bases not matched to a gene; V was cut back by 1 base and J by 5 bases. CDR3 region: CASSLWASGRENEQYF. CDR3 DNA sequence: TGCGCCAGCAGCTTGTGGGCTAGCGGGAGGGAAAACGAGCAGTACTTC.

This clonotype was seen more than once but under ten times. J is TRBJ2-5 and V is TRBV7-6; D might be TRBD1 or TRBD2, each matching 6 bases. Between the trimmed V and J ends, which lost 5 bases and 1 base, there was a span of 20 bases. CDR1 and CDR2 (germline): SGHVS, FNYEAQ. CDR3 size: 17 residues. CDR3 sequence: CASSLGGLGGSQETQYF. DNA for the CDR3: TGTGCCAGCAGCCTAGGGGGTTTGGGGGGCTCCCAAGAGACCCAGTACTTC.

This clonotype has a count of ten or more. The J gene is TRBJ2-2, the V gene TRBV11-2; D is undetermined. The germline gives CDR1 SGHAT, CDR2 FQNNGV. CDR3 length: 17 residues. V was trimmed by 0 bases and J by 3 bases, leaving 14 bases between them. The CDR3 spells CASSLDVSSRYTGELFF. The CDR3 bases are TGTGCCAGCAGCTTAGATGTTAGCTCGCGTTACACCGGGGAGCTGTTTTTT.

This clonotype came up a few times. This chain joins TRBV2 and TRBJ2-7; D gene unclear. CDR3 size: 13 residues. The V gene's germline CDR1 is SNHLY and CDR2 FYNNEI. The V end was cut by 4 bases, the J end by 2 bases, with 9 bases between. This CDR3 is CASSVSSPYEQYF. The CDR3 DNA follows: TGTGCCAGCAGTGTATCTTCTCCCTACGAGCAGTACTTC.

The CDR3 loop is CASSFWGETQYF. CDR3 nucleotide sequence: TGTGCCAGCAGTTTTTGGGGAGAGACCCAGTACTTC. V is TRBV12-3 or TRBV12-4 and J is TRBJ2-5; D remains unclear. The V gene lost 3 bases and the J gene lost 4 bases, with 6 bases spanning the gap. This CDR3 comprises 12 residues.

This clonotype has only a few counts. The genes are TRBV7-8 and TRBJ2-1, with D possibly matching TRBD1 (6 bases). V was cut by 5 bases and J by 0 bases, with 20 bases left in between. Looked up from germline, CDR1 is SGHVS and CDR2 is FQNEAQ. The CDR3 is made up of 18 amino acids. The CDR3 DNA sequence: TGTGCCAGCAGCCCTCTTCTGGGGGCGTTAAGCTCCTACAATGAGCAGTTCTTC. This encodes CASSPLLGALSSYNEQFF.

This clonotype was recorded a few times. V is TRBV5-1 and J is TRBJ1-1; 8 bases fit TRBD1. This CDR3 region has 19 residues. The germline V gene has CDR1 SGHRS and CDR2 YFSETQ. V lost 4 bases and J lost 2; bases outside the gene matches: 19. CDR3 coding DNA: TGCGCCAGCAGCCCGGACTGGACAGGGCAATTACCCTCCAACACTGAAGCTTTCTTT. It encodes CASSPDWTGQLPSNTEAFF.

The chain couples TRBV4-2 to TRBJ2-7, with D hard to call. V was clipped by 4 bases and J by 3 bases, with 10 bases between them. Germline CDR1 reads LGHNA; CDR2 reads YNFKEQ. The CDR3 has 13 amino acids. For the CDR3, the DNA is TGTGCCAGCAGCCCCGGGCTCCACTACGAGCAGTACTTC. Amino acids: CASSPGLHYEQYF.

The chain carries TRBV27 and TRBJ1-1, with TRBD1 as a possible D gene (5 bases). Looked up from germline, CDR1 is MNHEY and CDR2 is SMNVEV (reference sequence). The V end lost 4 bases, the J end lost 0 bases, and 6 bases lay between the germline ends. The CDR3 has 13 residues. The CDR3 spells CASSWGLNTEAFF. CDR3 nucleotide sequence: TGTGCCAGCAGTTGGGGGTTGAACACTGAAGCTTTCTTT.